The 5 T cell receptor beta chains listed next were all sequenced from one sample in a study of cytomegalovirus exposure and HLA in healthy donors. Use of 60 Vbeta and 13 Jbeta primers characterized the PCR. Sequencing was performed with immunoSEQ multiplex PCR; in TCRdb, only in-frame clones are kept and a portion is missing. The sample shows more than 85,000 clones, about four fifths of them seen only once. Sequencing was carried out using PBMCs. The receptors derive from a female donor in good health and CMV-seropositive.

The V gene is TRBV2, the J gene TRBJ2-5; TRBD2 is a possible D gene (6 bases). The J call could be wrong; TRBJ2-7 is a better fit for the DNA end. The V gene's germline CDR1 is SNHLY and CDR2 FYNNEI. This CDR3 spans 15 amino acids. The CDR3 DNA follows: TGTGCCAGCAGTGGACCGGACGGGAGCTCCTACGAGCAGTACTTC. The encoded protein is CASSGPDGSSYEQYF.

The chain's CDR3 is CASSGREGTYEQYF. The CDR3 DNA follows: TGCGCCAGCAGCGGGCGGGAGGGGACCTACGAGCAGTACTTC. The V and J genes are TRBV4-1 and TRBJ2-7; 9 nucleotides agree with TRBD2. V dropped 5 bases and J dropped 2; count of bases not matched to a gene: 4. The CDR3 is made up of 14 amino acids. CDR1 is MGHRA, CDR2 YSYEKL, per germline.

This clone occurred once. The rearrangement links TRBV7-2 to TRBJ2-5; 8 bases map to TRBD2. The CDR3 runs to 14 residues. With V trimmed by 5 bases and J by 0 bases, 2 bases remained unmatched. Germline V gives CDR1 SGHTA, CDR2 FQGNSA. The CDR3 spells CASSQREYQETQYF. CDR3 nucleotide sequence: TGTGCCAGCAGCCAGCGGGAGTACCAAGAGACCCAGTACTTC.

This chain joins TRBV7-9 and TRBJ1-1; the D is unclear. Germline V gives CDR1 SEHNR, CDR2 FQNEAQ (reference sequence). The CDR3 sequence is 13 residues long. With 1 base removed from V and 1 base from J, the gap between germline ends came to 4 bases. The CDR3 loop is CASSLGANTEAFF. In DNA, the CDR3 is TGTGCCAGCAGCTTAGGGGCGAACACTGAAGCTTTCTTT.

The chain links TRBV7-9 to TRBJ1-1, with a tentative D call TRBD1 (6 bases). The CDR3 extends over 14 amino acids. Between the trimmed V and J ends, which lost 5 bases and 0 bases, there was a span of 10 bases. CDR1 is SEHNR, CDR2 FQNEAQ, per germline (reference sequence). The CDR3 DNA sequence: TGTGCCAGCAGCCTGACAGGACTGAACACTGAAGCTTTCTTT. Its translation: CASSLTGLNTEAFF. The whole variable domain, remainder taken from reference TRBV7-9 and TRBJ1-1, is DTGVSQNPRHKITKRGQNVTFRCDPISEHNRLYWYRQTLGQGPEFLTYFQNEAQLEKSRLLSDRFSAERPKGSFSTLEIQRTEQGDSAMYLCASSLTGLNTEAFFGQGTRLTVV.